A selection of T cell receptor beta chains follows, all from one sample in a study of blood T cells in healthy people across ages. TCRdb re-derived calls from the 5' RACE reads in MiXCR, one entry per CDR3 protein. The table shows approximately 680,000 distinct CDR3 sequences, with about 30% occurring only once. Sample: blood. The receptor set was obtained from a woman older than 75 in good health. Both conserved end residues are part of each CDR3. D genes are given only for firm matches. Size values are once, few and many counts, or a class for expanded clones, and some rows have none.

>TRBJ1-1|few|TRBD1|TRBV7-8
TGTGCCAGCAGCCGATTGGGGGGACAGGGGGCGCGAGGCACTGAAGCTTTCTTT
CASSRLGGQGARGTEAFF
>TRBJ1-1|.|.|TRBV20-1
TGCAGTGGGCAGTCATCCACTGAAGCTTTCTTT
CSGQSSTEAFF
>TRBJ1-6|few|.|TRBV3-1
TGTGCCAGCAGCCCTGGACAGACTTCACCCCTCCACTTT
CASSPGQTSPLHF
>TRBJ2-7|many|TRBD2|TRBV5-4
TGTGCCAGCAGCTTAAAAGCGGGAGCCTACGAGCAGTACTTC
CASSLKAGAYEQYF
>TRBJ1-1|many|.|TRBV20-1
TGCAGTGCTAGAGGATTGAGGAAGGGGGAAGCTTTCTTT
CSARGLRKGEAFF
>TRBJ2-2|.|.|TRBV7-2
TGTGCCAGCAGCGTAGGCGGAGGGGGCAAGGTCGGGGAGCTGTTTTTT
CASSVGGGGKVGELFF
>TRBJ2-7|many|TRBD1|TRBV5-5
TGTGCCAGCAGCTTGGGAGGGACAGAATACTACGAGCAGTACTTC
CASSLGGTEYYEQYF
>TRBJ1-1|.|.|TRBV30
TGTGCCTGGAGTATAGGGAGCATGAACACTGAAGCTTTCTTT
CAWSIGSMNTEAFF
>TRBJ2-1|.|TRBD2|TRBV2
TGTGCCAGCAGTGATGGACTAGCGTCCGTCAATGAGCAGTTCTTC
CASSDGLASVNEQFF
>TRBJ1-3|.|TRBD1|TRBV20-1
TGCAGTGCTAGAGCGACGACAGGGGCTGGAAACACCATATATTTT
CSARATTGAGNTIYF
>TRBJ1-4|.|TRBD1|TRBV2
TGTGTCAGCAATGAGGACAGGGTGAATGAAAAACTGTTTTTT
CVSNEDRVNEKLFF
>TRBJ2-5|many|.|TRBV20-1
TGCAGTGCTAGGACTTCCCAAGAGACCCAGTACTTC
CSARTSQETQYF
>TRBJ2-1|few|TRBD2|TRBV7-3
TGTGCCAGCAGACTTAGCGGGGGGGCTGCGTATGAGCAGTTCTTC
CASRLSGGAAYEQFF
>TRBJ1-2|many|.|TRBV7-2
TGTGCCAGCAGCCCGGGACTTAGTTCCTATGGCTACACCTTC
CASSPGLSSYGYTF
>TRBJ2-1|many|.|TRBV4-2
TGTGCCAGCAGACTAGAGGGTAGGGGCTCCTACAATGAGCAGTTCTTC
CASRLEGRGSYNEQFF
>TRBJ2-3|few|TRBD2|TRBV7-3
TGTGCCAGCAGTCTGACTGGGGCGGGGGGGCCAGATACGCAGTATTTT
CASSLTGAGGPDTQYF
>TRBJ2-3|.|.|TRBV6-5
TGTGCCAGCAGTTACCCCCTATACTCGACACAAGAGTATACAGATACGCAGTATTTT
CASSYPLYSTQEYTDTQYF
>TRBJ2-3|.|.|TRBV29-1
TGCAGCGTTGGGCGCCCCGGGCGCACAGATACGCAGTATTTT
CSVGRPGRTDTQYF
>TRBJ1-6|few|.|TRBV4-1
TGCGCCAGCAGCCCTGGCGCCAGGGCGGAAAATTCACCCCTCCACTTT
CASSPGARAENSPLHF
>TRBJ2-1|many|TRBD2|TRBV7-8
TGTGCCAGCAGCTTAGTTTCTCGGGAGGTTGAGCAGTTCTTC
CASSLVSREVEQFF
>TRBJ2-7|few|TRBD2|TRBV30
TGTGCCTGGAGTGGGGCGGGGGGACGCTCTAAACCCTACGAGCAGTACTTC
CAWSGAGGRSKPYEQYF
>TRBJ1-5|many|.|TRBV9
TGTGCCAGCAGCGTAGGGGGGGAGAATCAGCCCCAGCATTTT
CASSVGGENQPQHF
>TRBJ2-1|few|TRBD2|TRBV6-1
TGTGCCAGCAGTGACCGGACTAGCGGGATCAATGAGCAGTTCTTC
CASSDRTSGINEQFF
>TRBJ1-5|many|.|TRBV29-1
TGCAGCGTTTTCGAAGGCCCCGATAGCAATCAGCCCCAGCATTTT
CSVFEGPDSNQPQHF
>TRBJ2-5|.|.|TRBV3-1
TGTGCCAGCAGCCAGCCCGCGGAGGAGACCCAGTACTTC
CASSQPAEETQYF
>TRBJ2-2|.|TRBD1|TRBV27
TGTGCCAGCAACACAGGGGCCGGGGAGCTGTTTTTT
CASNTGAGELFF
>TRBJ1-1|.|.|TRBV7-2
TGTGCCAGCAGATCTCGGACAGTTTTGTCCGGCGAGGACACTGAAGCTTTCTTT
CASRSRTVLSGEDTEAFF
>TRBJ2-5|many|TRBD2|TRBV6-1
TGTGCCAGCAGTGAACCTAGCGGGGGGGCAAAGGAGACCCAGTACTTC
CASSEPSGGAKETQYF
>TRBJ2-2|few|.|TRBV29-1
TGCAGCGTCATGACGGCGGCCCAAACCGGGGAGCTGTTTTTT
CSVMTAAQTGELFF
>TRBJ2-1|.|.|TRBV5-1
TGCGCCAGCAGCTTGGCCGGCCGGGCGGAGAATGAGCAGTTCTTC
CASSLAGRAENEQFF
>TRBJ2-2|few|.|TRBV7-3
TGTGCCAGCAGCTTAACGCCAACCTCGGCCGCCGGGGAGCTGTTTTTT
CASSLTPTSAAGELFF
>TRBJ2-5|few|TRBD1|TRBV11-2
TGTGCCAGCAGCTCGGGACAGAATCGTCCCCAAGAGACCCAGTACTTC
CASSSGQNRPQETQYF
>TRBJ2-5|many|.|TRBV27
TGTGCCAGCAGGCCGTTAGAAGCGAGGGAGACCCAGTACTTC
CASRPLEARETQYF
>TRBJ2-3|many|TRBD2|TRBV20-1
TGCAGTGCTAGAGATCGGGTAGCGGGGGTCACAGATACGCAGTATTTT
CSARDRVAGVTDTQYF
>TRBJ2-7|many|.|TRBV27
TGTGCCAGCAGGTCGGTGGCGGGGCGGGTTTACGAGCAGTACTTC
CASRSVAGRVYEQYF